Listed below are T cell receptor beta chains from one sample, sequenced in a study of T cells in Graves' hyperthyroidism and ophthalmopathy. Using its own MiXCR run on the multiplex PCR reads, TCRdb lists one record per CDR3 protein. The data contain hundreds of thousands of distinct CDR3 sequences, roughly 40% of them seen just once; the ten biggest clones take up approximately 8.7%. Material for sequencing was blood. These receptor sequences come from a man younger than 30 with Graves' hyperthyroidism. CDR3s include the opening cysteine and the closing phenylalanine or tryptophan. The D gene is left open where the match is weak. The listing skips clone size in some rows; elsewhere it reads once, few, many or a size class.

abundance	v_gene	d_gene	j_gene	CDR3aa	CDR3nt
few	TRBV4-1	TRBD1	TRBJ1-1	CASSQGTGGGAAFF	TGTGCCAGCAGCCAAGGGACAGGGGGCGGGGCAGCTTTCTTT
few	TRBV9	-	TRBJ2-7	CASSVAEVAALYEQYF	TGTGCCAGCAGCGTAGCTGAGGTCGCAGCTCTCTACGAGCAGTACTTC
-	TRBV20-1	TRBD1	TRBJ1-4	CSVKEGGTDTATNEKLFF	TGCAGTGTTAAAGAGGGGGGGACAGACACCGCAACTAATGAAAAACTGTTTTTT
-	TRBV29-1	-	TRBJ1-3	CSSSDGPNTIYF	TGCAGCAGCTCGGACGGTCCGAACACCATATATTTT
few	TRBV20-1	-	TRBJ2-7	CSARSAGPYEQYF	TGCAGTGCTAGATCCGCAGGGCCCTACGAGCAGTACTTC
-	TRBV11-2	-	TRBJ1-1	CASFGGPTNIEAFF	TGTGCCAGCTTTGGGGGGCCCACGAACATTGAAGCTTTCTTT
-	TRBV15	-	TRBJ2-4	CATSRDRDIKNIQYF	TGTGCCACCAGCAGAGATCGGGACATTAAAAACATTCAGTACTTC
-	TRBV29-1	TRBD1	TRBJ1-5	CSAGQGASGRLEHF	TGCAGCGCGGGACAGGGGGCTAGCGGGAGACTCGAGCATTTT
-	TRBV20-1	TRBD1	TRBJ2-7	CSAIRGQGTYEQYF	TGCAGTGCTATTCGGGGACAGGGGACCTACGAGCAGTACTTC
-	TRBV4-2	TRBD2	TRBJ2-5	CASSPPSGGEETQYF	TGTGCCAGCAGCCCCCCTAGCGGGGGAGAAGAGACCCAGTACTTC
few	TRBV7-2	-	TRBJ1-4	CASRRIRYEKLFF	TGTGCCAGCAGACGAATCCGGTATGAAAAACTGTTTTTT
-	TRBV7-3	-	TRBJ2-5	CASSPAGGEVAETQYF	TGTGCCAGCAGCCCTGCAGGGGGGGAGGTAGCAGAGACCCAGTACTTC
-	TRBV9	-	TRBJ1-4	CASSVGRVTNEKLFF	TGTGCCAGCAGCGTCGGACGAGTCACTAATGAAAAACTGTTTTTT
-	TRBV7-9	-	TRBJ1-5	CASSLPPRRRDQPQHF	TGTGCCAGCAGCTTACCCCCCAGGAGGAGGGATCAGCCCCAGCATTTT
few	TRBV20-1	-	TRBJ2-7	CSARVGQAYEQYF	TGCAGTGCTCGGGTGGGGCAGGCCTACGAGCAGTACTTC
-	TRBV29-1	-	TRBJ1-3	CSVEAGDTIYF	TGCAGCGTTGAAGCCGGGGACACCATATATTTT
few	TRBV7-7	-	TRBJ2-7	CASSLAIGGSYEQYF	TGTGCTAGCAGCTTAGCGATTGGCGGGTCCTACGAGCAGTACTTC
-	TRBV2	-	TRBJ2-5	CASKGGRTQYF	TGTGCCAGCAAGGGGGGGCGGACCCAGTACTTC
-	TRBV12-3/TRBV12-4	-	TRBJ1-3	CASSSGRF	TGTGCCAGCAGTTCCGGACGGTTT
-	TRBV7-6	-	TRBJ1-1	CASSFGLHTEAFF	TGTGCCAGCAGCTTTGGGTTACACACTGAAGCTTTCTTT
-	TRBV7-8	TRBD2	TRBJ2-7	CASSLSASGRSSSYEQYF	TGTGCCAGCAGCTTATCCGCTAGCGGGAGGTCAAGCTCCTACGAGCAGTACTTC
many	TRBV29-1	-	TRBJ1-4	CSVRQPTNEKLFF	TGCAGCGTCCGACAGCCAACTAATGAAAAACTGTTTTTT
few	TRBV5-1	-	TRBJ2-7	CASSADLAYEQYF	TGCGCCAGCAGCGCGGACTTGGCCTACGAGCAGTACTTC
many	TRBV19	-	TRBJ1-5	CASSGDQNYQPQHF	TGTGCCAGTAGTGGAGACCAGAACTATCAGCCCCAGCATTTT
many	TRBV6-5	-	TRBJ1-1	CASIQERVTEAFF	TGTGCCAGCATCCAAGAAAGGGTGACTGAAGCTTTCTTT
-	TRBV12-3/TRBV12-4	-	TRBJ1-5	CASSLDQGGQPQHF	TGTGCCAGCAGCTTGGACCAGGGCGGTCAGCCCCAGCATTTT
few	TRBV14	-	TRBJ1-3	CASSQDLGRGNTIYF	TGTGCCAGCAGCCAAGATCTTGGCCGTGGAAACACCATATATTTT
once	TRBV2	-	TRBJ2-1	CASSTTRLTLSYNEQFF	TGTGCCAGCAGTACTACAAGGCTGACTCTCTCCTACAATGAGCAGTTCTTC
few	TRBV4-1	-	TRBJ2-5	CASSQVIGRQETQYF	TGCGCCAGCAGCCAAGTAATTGGGAGGCAAGAGACCCAGTACTTC
many	TRBV15	-	TRBJ1-4	CATSRQPTNEKLFF	TGTGCCACCAGCAGACAGCCAACTAATGAAAAACTGTTTTTT
once	TRBV6-1	-	TRBJ2-7	CASGQDLSYEQYF	TGTGCCAGCGGGCAGGACCTTTCCTACGAGCAGTACTTC
-	TRBV11-3	-	TRBJ1-1	CASSLDLRQTNTEAFF	TGTGCCAGCAGCTTAGATCTGAGGCAGACGAACACTGAAGCTTTCTTT
few	TRBV7-8	-	TRBJ2-2	CASSPPRSGELFF	TGTGCCAGCAGCCCCCCGCGTTCCGGGGAGCTGTTTTTT
-	TRBV5-1	TRBD1	TRBJ1-1	CASSGDRAGTEAFF	TGCGCCAGCAGCGGCGACAGGGCCGGGACTGAAGCTTTCTTT
many	TRBV10-1	-	TRBJ2-7	CASSGRASGEQYF	TGCGCCAGCAGTGGCCGTGCGTCAGGCGAGCAGTACTTC
-	TRBV29-1	-	TRBJ2-3	CSVDIQGTSTDTQYF	TGCAGCGTAGACATACAGGGAACCAGCACAGATACGCAGTATTTT
many	TRBV24-1	TRBD1	TRBJ1-1	CATSDSRGRETEAFF	TGTGCCACCAGTGATTCTAGGGGGCGTGAGACTGAAGCTTTCTTT
once	TRBV6-5	TRBD1	TRBJ2-7	CASSYRQGETYEQYF	TGTGCCAGCAGTTACAGACAGGGAGAGACCTACGAGCAGTACTTC
-	TRBV7-8	TRBD1	TRBJ2-7	CASSLRQGQLYEQYF	TGTGCCAGCAGCCTCAGACAGGGACAACTATACGAGCAGTACTTC
-	TRBV5-1	-	TRBJ1-2	CASSLGASDGYTF	TGCGCCAGCAGCTTGGGGGCATCCGATGGCTACACCTTC
few	TRBV6-5	-	TRBJ2-5	CASSYRGRAQETQYF	TGTGCCAGCAGTTATAGGGGTAGGGCGCAAGAGACCCAGTACTTC
-	TRBV11-3	-	TRBJ1-2	CASSMGGREGYTF	TGTGCCAGCAGCATGGGAGGAAGGGAAGGCTACACCTTC
many	TRBV7-9	-	TRBJ1-2	CASSLESTYYGYTF	TGTGCCAGCAGCTTAGAAAGCACCTACTATGGCTACACCTTC
-	TRBV7-9	-	TRBJ2-7	CASTPEGSAYEQYF	TGTGCCAGCACTCCGGAGGGTTCGGCCTACGAGCAGTACTTC
-	TRBV6-6	-	TRBJ1-2	CASSENGVRYTF	TGTGCCAGCAGTGAAAATGGTGTACGCTACACCTTC
-	TRBV7-9	-	TRBJ1-1	CASSLTAGRISEAFF	TGTGCCAGCAGCTTAACCGCGGGGCGGATATCTGAAGCTTTCTTT
-	TRBV25-1	-	TRBJ2-2	CASSERDTPTGELFF	TGTGCCAGCAGTGAGCGGGACACTCCCACCGGGGAGCTGTTTTTT
-	TRBV29-1	-	TRBJ1-4	CSWAGGTTNEKLFF	TGCAGTTGGGCGGGAGGGACAACTAATGAAAAACTGTTTTTT
-	TRBV9	-	TRBJ1-6	CASSSGWESYNSPLHF	TGTGCCAGCAGCTCGGGGTGGGAATCCTATAATTCACCCCTCCACTTT
-	TRBV20-1	-	TRBJ2-5	CSAGGDALQETQYF	TGCAGTGCCGGCGGGGACGCTCTTCAAGAGACCCAGTACTTC
many	TRBV13	-	TRBJ1-1	CASSTGRRWTEAFF	TGTGCCAGCAGCACCGGTAGGCGGTGGACTGAAGCTTTCTTT
-	TRBV2	-	TRBJ2-7	CASSYFGRAREQYF	TGTGCCAGCAGCTATTTTGGCAGGGCTCGCGAGCAGTACTTC
-	TRBV9	-	TRBJ2-7	CASSVGNREGPYEQYF	TGTGCCAGCAGCGTAGGCAACAGGGAGGGCCCCTACGAGCAGTACTTC
once	TRBV10-3	TRBD1	TRBJ1-1	CATGTGVGSLMNTEAFF	TGTGCCACCGGGACAGGGGTGGGGTCCCTCATGAACACTGAAGCTTTCTTT
many	TRBV29-1	-	TRBJ1-2	CSVEEGGSYTF	TGCAGCGTTGAAGAGGGGGGGAGCTACACCTTC
few	TRBV20-1	TRBD1	TRBJ1-6	CSASVRQGNSPLHF	TGCAGTGCTAGTGTCCGACAGGGGAATTCACCCCTCCACTTT
few	TRBV11-2	-	TRBJ1-2	CASSLVPGGGGYTF	TGTGCCAGCAGCTTAGTACCGGGGGGCGGAGGCTACACCTTC
many	TRBV12-3/TRBV12-4	TRBD1	TRBJ1-5	CASRPTGDNQPQHF	TGTGCCAGCAGGCCGACAGGGGACAATCAGCCCCAGCATTTT
few	TRBV13	-	TRBJ2-7	CASSSSMGGYEQYF	TGTGCCAGCAGCTCCTCGATGGGAGGCTACGAGCAGTACTTC